The next 7 T cell receptor beta chains were all read from a single sample in a study of vaccination and CD4 T cells after COVID-19. Their cognate antigens are unknown. As to treatment: roughly 10-day PBMC culture with coronavirus spike peptide pools or control peptides (ViraFEST assay). Cultured CD4+ T cell DNA underwent sequencing with the Oncomine TCR Beta short-read assay. TCRdb used MiXCR to reprocess the PCR reads, holding one entry per CDR3 protein. The sample yields more than 9,500 distinct CDR3 sequences, about 48% seen once. The specimen was CD4+ T cells from blood, cultured in vitro. The origin of the receptors is a human donor who had recovered from COVID-19.

The V and J genes are TRBV5-5 and TRBJ2-5; TRBD2 agrees at 12 bases. The V and J ends lost 3 bases and 4 bases, in that order; junction bases with no gene match: 7. From germline, CDR1 is SGHKS and CDR2 YYEKEE (reference sequence). This CDR3 is built from 16 residues. CDR3: CASSYPSGGAGETQYF. As DNA, the CDR3 is TGTGCCAGCAGCTACCCTAGCGGGGGGGCCGGAGAGACCCAGTACTTC.

The rearrangement uses TRBV27 and TRBJ1-4, with no clear D. The germline CDR1 and CDR2 sequences are MNHEY and SMNVEV (reference sequence). Trimming removed 4 bases from V and 5 bases from J, with 11 bases in between. The CDR3 consists of 14 residues. Written as DNA, the CDR3 is TGTGCCAGCAGTTATGACGGACCAAATGAAAAACTGTTTTTT. Residues: CASSYDGPNEKLFF.

The chain employs TRBV7-9 and TRBJ2-2; D is unresolved. Germline-derived CDR1 and CDR2 are SEHNR and FQNEAQ (reference sequence). The CDR3 length is 12 residues. V was trimmed by 6 bases and J by 5 bases, leaving 7 bases between them. The CDR3, as DNA: TGTGCCAGCAGAATTCAGACCGGGGAGCTGTTTTTT. It translates to CASRIQTGELFF.

This clonotype was detected only a few times. V usage is TRBV20-1 and J usage is TRBJ2-3; 10 nucleotides align to TRBD2. This CDR3 has 16 residues. V lost 0 bases to trimming and J lost 4 bases; unmatched junction nucleotides: 7. Germline CDR1 is DFQATT and CDR2 is SNEGSKA (reference sequence). CDR3 residues: CSARDFSGRAADTQYF. CDR3 bases: TGCAGTGCTAGAGACTTCAGCGGGAGGGCCGCAGATACGCAGTATTTT.

This clonotype turned up a few times. V gene TRBV6-1 combines with J gene TRBJ2-2; 10 positions match TRBD1. Looked up from germline, CDR1 is MNHNS and CDR2 is SASEGT. With V trimmed by 8 bases and J by 7 bases, 4 bases remained unmatched. The CDR3 sequence is 13 residues long. DNA of the CDR3: TGTGCCAGCGGACAGGGGGGTAGCGGGGAGCTGTTTTTT. Protein: CASGQGGSGELFF.

This chain joins TRBV7-2 and TRBJ1-5; maybe TRBD1 (6 bases). Germline values: CDR1 SGHTA, CDR2 FQGNSA. Trimming removed 5 bases from V and 2 bases from J, with 13 bases in between. The CDR3 length is 15 residues. This CDR3 is CASSPMTGGNQPQHF. The CDR3 region has the DNA TGTGCCAGCAGCCCGATGACAGGAGGCAATCAGCCCCAGCATTTT.

This clonotype was recorded only once. V and J are TRBV18 and TRBJ1-4; perhaps TRBD1 as D (5 bases). Trimming took off 3 bases at V and 5 bases at J, with 13 bases between the two ends. Looked up from germline, CDR1 is KGHSH and CDR2 is LQKENI. The CDR3 totals 15 residues. For the CDR3, the DNA is TGTGCCAGCTCACCGGACATACAAGGGAATGAAAAACTGTTTTTT. It is translated as CASSPDIQGNEKLFF.